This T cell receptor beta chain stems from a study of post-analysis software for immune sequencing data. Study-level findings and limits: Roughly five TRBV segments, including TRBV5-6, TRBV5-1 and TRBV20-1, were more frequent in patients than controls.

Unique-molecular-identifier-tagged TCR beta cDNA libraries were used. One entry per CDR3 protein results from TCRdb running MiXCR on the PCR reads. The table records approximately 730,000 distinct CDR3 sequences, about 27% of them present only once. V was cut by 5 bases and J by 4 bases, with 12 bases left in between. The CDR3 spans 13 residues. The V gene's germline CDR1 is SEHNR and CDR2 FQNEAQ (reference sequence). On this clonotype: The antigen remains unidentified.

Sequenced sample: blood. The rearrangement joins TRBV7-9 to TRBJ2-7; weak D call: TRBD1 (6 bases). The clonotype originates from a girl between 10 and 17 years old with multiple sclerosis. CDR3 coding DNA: TGTGCCAGCAGCGTCACACAGGGATACGAGCAGTACTTC. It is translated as CASSVTQGYEQYF.